These 10 T cell receptor beta chains share one sample of origin, sequenced in a study of read filtering for tumor transcriptome and immune sequencing (dated by TCRdb to the early 2020s). Reads for this sample came from an Illumina HiSeq 4000. TCR libraries were constructed from approximately 390 ng RNA using the Immunoverse kit, and molecular barcoded adaptors covering alpha/delta and beta/gamma chains were employed. The raw public data were reprocessed by TCRdb itself: fastp quality trimming at Q25, MiXCR clonotype calling, in-frame beta chains only. Rows with a matching CDR3 protein are joined into one entry that keeps the most common DNA and genes. The sample table holds 35,000 to 40,000 distinct CDR3 sequences, of which around 15% were seen once. The top ten constitute 35% to 45% of the sample. The sequenced material came from a population of CD138-negative cells sorted from bone marrow. This sample's cell subset or site label indicates: bone marrow mononuclear cells depleted of CD138+ plasma/myeloma cells by negative magnetic selection. The receptors shown here come from a donor at least 40 years old with multiple myeloma.

This clonotype was picked up a small number of times. A much larger clone lies one base from this, so it may be a read error. J is TRBJ1-1 and V is TRBV29-1; D unresolved. This CDR3 comprises 11 residues. The germline V gene encodes CDR1 SQVTM and CDR2 ANQGSEA. The CDR3 here is CRVGGHTEAFF. CDR3 sequence (DNA): TGCCGCGTTGGAGGACACACTGAAGCTTTCTTT.

This clonotype has a count of ten or more. This chain uses TRBV30 with TRBJ2-1, with D hard to call. The V end was cut by 1 base, the J end by 5 bases, with 9 bases between. This CDR3 contains 13 residues. Germline V gene lookup returns CDR1 GTSNPN and CDR2 SVGIG (reference sequence). CDR3 sequence: CAWSESRNNEQFF. As DNA, the CDR3 is TGTGCCTGGAGTGAATCGAGGAACAATGAGCAGTTCTTC.

This clonotype was counted many times. This chain links TRBV6-1 with TRBJ1-1; D remains unclear. The CDR3 contains 17 residues. V was shortened by 3 bases and J by 0 bases, with 17 bases between the two germline ends. Per germline, CDR1 MNHNS and CDR2 SASEGT. The CDR3 DNA is TGTGCCAGCAGTGATAACGTGAGGGCCTCCCTGAACACTGAAGCTTTCTTT. Protein product: CASSDNVRASLNTEAFF.

This clonotype was counted at least ten times. The chain recombines TRBV6-1 with TRBJ2-1; tentatively, D is TRBD2 (6 bases). The CDR3 extends over 12 amino acids. Trimming removed 6 bases at V and 12 bases at J, with 15 bases between. Germline CDR1 reads MNHNS; CDR2 reads SASEGT. CDR3 in DNA: TGTGCCAGCAGGGATAGCCGGCGGGGGCAGTTCTTC. This translates into CASRDSRRGQFF.

In this sample, this clonotype is medium-sized (0.01 to 0.1%). The genes are TRBV15 and TRBJ1-1; TRBD1 matches 7 bases. With 2 bases clipped from V and 1 base from J, the junction kept 4 bases outside the gene matches. Germline values: CDR1 LNHNV, CDR2 YYDKDF (reference sequence). The CDR3 has 15 residues. The CDR3 DNA follows: TGTGCCACCAGCAGACTCCGACAGGGGAACACTGAAGCTTTCTTT. This translates into CATSRLRQGNTEAFF.

This clonotype was detected ten times or more. The V gene is TRBV30, the J gene TRBJ2-1, with a weak D call TRBD2 (7 bases). CDR1 GTSNPN and CDR2 SVGIG come from the germline V gene (reference sequence). Trimming removed 2 bases at V and 7 bases at J, with 18 bases between. This CDR3 region has 15 residues. The CDR3 bases are TGTGCCTGGAGTACAGGGAGGGGAGCAGCTAATGAGCAGTTCTTC. This codes for CAWSTGRGAANEQFF.

In its sample, this clonotype was seen many times. The chain is built from TRBV7-9 and TRBJ1-1; 9 bases are shared with TRBD1. Unmatched junction bases numbered 6, after V lost 3 bases and J lost 1 base. The CDR3 sequence is 16 residues long. The germline V gene encodes CDR1 SEHNR and CDR2 FQNEAQ (reference sequence). The CDR3 DNA reads TGTGCCAGCAGCTTCCTTCCGGGACAGGGGAACACTGAAGCTTTCTTT. This encodes CASSFLPGQGNTEAFF.

This clonotype has at least ten counts. This sequence joins TRBV6-5 and TRBJ2-2; the D gene is possibly TRBD2 (5 bases). The germline V and J ends were trimmed by 11 bases and 3 bases, with 19 bases remaining between them. The CDR3 has 15 residues. Germline V gene data show CDR1 as MNHEY and CDR2 as SVGAGI. The CDR3 sequence: CAGGKLGWDTGELFF. The DNA for the CDR3 is TGTGCCGGTGGGAAACTAGGATGGGACACCGGGGAGCTGTTTTTT.

With regard to this clonotype: Just one base apart from a much larger clone, this may be a read error. This sequence joins TRBV7-8 and TRBJ1-1, with D possibly TRBD1 on 5 matching bases. Germline V lookup: CDR1 SGHVS, CDR2 FQNEAQ. CDR3 length equals 15 residues. Here the CDR3 reads CASSSSDRPNTVAFF. DNA for the CDR3: TGTGCCAGCAGCTCCAGCGACAGACCGAACACTGTAGCTTTCTTT.

This chain connects TRBV12-3 or TRBV12-4 to TRBJ1-5; D unclear. Trimming stripped 6 bases from V and 2 bases from J, with 8 bases between. The CDR3 spans 13 residues. The CDR3 DNA reads TGTGCCAGCAGCCTAGTGGGCAATCAGCCCCAGCATTTT. It is translated as CASSLVGNQPQHF.